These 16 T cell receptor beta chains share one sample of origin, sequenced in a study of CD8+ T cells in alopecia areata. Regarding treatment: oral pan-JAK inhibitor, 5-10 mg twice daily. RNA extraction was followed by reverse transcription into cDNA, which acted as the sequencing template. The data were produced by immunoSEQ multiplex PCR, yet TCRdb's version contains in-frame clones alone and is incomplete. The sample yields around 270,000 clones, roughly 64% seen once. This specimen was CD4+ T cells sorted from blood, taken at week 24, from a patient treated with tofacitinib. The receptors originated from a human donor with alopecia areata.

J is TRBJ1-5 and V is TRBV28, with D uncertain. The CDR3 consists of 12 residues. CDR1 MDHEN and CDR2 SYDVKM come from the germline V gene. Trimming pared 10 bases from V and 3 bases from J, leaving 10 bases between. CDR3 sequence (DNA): TGTGCCACCCGGGGATACAATCAGCCCCAGCATTTT. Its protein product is CATRGYNQPQHF.

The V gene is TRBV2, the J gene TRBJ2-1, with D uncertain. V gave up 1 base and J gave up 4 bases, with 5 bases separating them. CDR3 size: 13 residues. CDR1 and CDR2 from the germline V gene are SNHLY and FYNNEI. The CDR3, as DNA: TGTGCCAGCAGTGAAGTCCTGTACAATGAGCAGTTCTTC. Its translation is CASSEVLYNEQFF.

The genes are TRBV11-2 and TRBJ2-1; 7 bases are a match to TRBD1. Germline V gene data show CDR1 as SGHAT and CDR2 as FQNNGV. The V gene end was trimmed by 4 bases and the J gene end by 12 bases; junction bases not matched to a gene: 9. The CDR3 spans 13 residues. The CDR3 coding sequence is TGTGCCAGCAGCTCCCAAACAGGGGTAATGCAGTTCTTC. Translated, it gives CASSSQTGVMQFF.

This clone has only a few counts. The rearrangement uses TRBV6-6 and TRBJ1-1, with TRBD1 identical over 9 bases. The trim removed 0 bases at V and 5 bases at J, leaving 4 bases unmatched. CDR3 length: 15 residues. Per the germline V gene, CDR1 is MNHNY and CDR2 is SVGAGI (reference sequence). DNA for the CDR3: TGTGCCAGCAGTTACTCCGGGACAGGGATGACTGAAGCTTTCTTT. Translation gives CASSYSGTGMTEAFF.

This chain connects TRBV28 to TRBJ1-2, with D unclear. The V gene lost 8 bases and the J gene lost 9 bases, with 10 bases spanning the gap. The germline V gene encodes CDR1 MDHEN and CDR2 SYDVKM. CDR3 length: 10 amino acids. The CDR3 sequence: CASRRESYTF. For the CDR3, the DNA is TGTGCCAGCCGGAGGGAAAGCTACACCTTC.

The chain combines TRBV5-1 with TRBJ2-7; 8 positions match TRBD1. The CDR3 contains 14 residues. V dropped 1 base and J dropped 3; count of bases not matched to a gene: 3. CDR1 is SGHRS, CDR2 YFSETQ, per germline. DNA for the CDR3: TGCGCCAGCAGCTTGTCAGGGGGCTACTACGAGCAGTACTTC. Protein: CASSLSGGYYEQYF. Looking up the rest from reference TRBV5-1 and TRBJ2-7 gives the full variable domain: KAGVTQTPRYLIKTRGQQVTLSCSPISGHRSVSWYQQTPGQGLQFLFEYFSETQRNKGNFPGRFSGRQFSNSRSEMNVSTLELGDSALYLCASSLSGGYYEQYFGPGTRLTVT.

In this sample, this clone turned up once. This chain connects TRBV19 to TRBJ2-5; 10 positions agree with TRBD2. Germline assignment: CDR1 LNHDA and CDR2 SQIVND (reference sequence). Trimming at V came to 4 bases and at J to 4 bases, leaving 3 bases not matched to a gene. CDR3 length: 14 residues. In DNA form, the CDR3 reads TGTGCCAGTAGTACGATAGCGGGGGGAGAGACCCAGTACTTC. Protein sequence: CASSTIAGGETQYF.

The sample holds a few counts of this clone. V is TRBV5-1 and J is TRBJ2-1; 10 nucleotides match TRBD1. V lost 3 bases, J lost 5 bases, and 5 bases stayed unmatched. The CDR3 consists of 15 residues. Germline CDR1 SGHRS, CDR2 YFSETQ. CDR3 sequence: CASSSRTGGNNEQFF. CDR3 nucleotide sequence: TGCGCCAGCAGCTCTCGGACAGGGGGTAACAATGAGCAGTTCTTC.

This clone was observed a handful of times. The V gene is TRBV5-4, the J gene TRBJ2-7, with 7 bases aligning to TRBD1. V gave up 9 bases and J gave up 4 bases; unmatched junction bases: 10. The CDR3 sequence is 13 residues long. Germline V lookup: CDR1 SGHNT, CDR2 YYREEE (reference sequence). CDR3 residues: CATFRQGEYEQYF. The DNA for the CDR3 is TGTGCCACCTTTCGACAGGGAGAGTACGAGCAGTACTTC.

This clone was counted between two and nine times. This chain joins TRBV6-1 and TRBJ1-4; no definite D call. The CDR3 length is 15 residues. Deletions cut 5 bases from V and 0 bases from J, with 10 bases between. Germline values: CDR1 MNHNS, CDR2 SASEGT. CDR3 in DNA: TGTGCCAGCAGTTCGAGACTGGCAACTAATGAAAAACTGTTTTTT. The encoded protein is CASSSRLATNEKLFF.

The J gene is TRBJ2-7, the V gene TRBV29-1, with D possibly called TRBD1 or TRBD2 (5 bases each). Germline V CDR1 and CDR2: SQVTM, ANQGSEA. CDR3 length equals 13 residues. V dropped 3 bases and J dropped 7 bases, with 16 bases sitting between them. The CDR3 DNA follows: TGCAGCGTTGACTTGGGGGATTCGAGTGAGCAGTACTTC. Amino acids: CSVDLGDSSEQYF.

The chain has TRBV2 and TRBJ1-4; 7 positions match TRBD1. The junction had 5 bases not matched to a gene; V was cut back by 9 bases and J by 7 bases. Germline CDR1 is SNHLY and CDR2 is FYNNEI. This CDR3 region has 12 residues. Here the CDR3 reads CASTGDSEKLFF. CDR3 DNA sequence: TGTGCCAGTACAGGGGACTCTGAAAAACTGTTTTTT. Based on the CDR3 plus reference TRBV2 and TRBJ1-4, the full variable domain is EPEVTQTPSHQVTQMGQEVILRCVPISNHLYFYWYRQILGQKVEFLVSFYNNEISEKSEIFDDQFSVERPDGSNFTLKIRSTKLEDSAMYFCASTGDSEKLFFGSGTQLSVL.

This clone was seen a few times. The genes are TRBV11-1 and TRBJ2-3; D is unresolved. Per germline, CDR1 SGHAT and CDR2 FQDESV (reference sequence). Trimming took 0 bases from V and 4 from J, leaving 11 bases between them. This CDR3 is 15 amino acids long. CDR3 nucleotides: TGTGCCAGCAGCTTAGCGGGTAGGGCCGCAGATACGCAGTATTTT. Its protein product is CASSLAGRAADTQYF.

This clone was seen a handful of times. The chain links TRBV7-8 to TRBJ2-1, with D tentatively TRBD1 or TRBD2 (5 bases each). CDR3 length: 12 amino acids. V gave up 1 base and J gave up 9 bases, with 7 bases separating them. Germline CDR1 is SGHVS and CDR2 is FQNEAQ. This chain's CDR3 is CASSLGDGEQFF. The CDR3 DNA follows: TGTGCCAGCAGCTTAGGGGACGGTGAGCAGTTCTTC.

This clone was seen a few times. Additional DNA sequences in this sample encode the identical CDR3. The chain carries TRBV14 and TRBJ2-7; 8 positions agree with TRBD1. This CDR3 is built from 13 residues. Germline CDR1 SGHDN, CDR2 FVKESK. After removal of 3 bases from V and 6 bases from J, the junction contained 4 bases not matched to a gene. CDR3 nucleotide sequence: TGTGCCAGCAGCCAGGACAGGGTGAGCGAGCAGTACTTC. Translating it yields CASSQDRVSEQYF.

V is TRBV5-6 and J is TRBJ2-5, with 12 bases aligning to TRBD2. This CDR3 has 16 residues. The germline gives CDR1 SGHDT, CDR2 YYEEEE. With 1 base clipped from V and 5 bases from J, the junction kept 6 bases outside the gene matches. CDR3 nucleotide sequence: TGTGCCAGCAGCTTGCCGGCTAGCGGGGGGGCGGAGACCCAGTACTTC. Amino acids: CASSLPASGGAETQYF.